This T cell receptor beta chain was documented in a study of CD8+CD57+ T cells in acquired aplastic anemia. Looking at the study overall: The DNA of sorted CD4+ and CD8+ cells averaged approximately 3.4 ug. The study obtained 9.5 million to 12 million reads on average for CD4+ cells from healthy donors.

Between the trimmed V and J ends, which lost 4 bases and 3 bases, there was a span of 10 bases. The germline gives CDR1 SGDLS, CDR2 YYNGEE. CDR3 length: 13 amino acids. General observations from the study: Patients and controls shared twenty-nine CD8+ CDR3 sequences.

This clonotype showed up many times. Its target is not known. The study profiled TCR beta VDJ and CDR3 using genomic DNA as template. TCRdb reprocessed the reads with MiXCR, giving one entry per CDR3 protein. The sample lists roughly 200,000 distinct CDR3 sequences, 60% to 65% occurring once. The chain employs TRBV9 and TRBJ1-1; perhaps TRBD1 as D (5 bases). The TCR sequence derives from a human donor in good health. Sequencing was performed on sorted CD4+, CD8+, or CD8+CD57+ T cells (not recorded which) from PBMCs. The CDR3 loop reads CASSPRGDTEAFF. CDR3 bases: TGTGCCAGCAGCCCAAGGGGCGACACTGAAGCTTTCTTT. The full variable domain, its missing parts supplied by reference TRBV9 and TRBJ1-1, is DSGVTQTPKHLITATGQRVTLRCSPRSGDLSVYWYQQSLDQGLQFLIQYYNGEERAKGNILERFSAQQFPDLHSELNLSSLELGDSALYFCASSPRGDTEAFFGQGTRLTVV.